This TCR beta chain derives from a study of T cells after yellow fever vaccination. At the level of the study: SMART-Seq v4 Ultra Low Input handled preparation of low-cell-number fractions.

5'RACE template switching generated TCR cDNA, adding a universal primer site and UMIs. TCRdb processed the 5' RACE reads anew with MiXCR; each CDR3 protein has one entry. The sample has 450,000 to 550,000 distinct CDR3 sequences; 20% to 25% are singletons. V dropped 5 bases and J dropped 5 bases, with 7 bases sitting between them. Germline values: CDR1 MNHEY, CDR2 SVGAGI. The CDR3 sequence is 12 residues long. The receptor comes from a man between 18 and 35 years old who received the YFV17D yellow fever vaccine. Sequenced material: PBMCs, taken roughly 20 days after the first yellow fever vaccination. The V gene is TRBV6-5, the J gene TRBJ1-5, with D possibly matching TRBD1 (5 bases). The CDR3 region has the DNA TGTGCCAGCAGTACCAGGGATCAGCCCCAGCATTTT. Its protein product is CASSTRDQPQHF.